This T cell receptor (beta chain) was found in a study of T cells in localized non-small cell lung cancer. General study points: When the top 100 tumor clones were examined, a median roughly 62 of them also appeared in the adjacent lung, which was paired and uninvolved. Multi-region tumor sequencing was not done, so intratumor heterogeneity could not be excluded. Exceeding tumor, uninvolved adjacent lung had the highest T cell clonality.

In this sample, this clone turned up once. Antigen specificity is unknown. Germline lookup yields CDR1 SGDLS and CDR2 YYNGEE. This CDR3 is 16 amino acids long. Trimming shortened V by 0 bases and J by 3 bases, and 15 bases separated the two germline ends. Produced via immunoSEQ multiplex PCR; TCRdb's table is partial and in-frame only. The sample includes approximately 81,000 clones, roughly 91% of them seen just once. The receptor was isolated from a woman between 40 and 69 years old with stage I squamous cell lung carcinoma. The J gene is TRBJ1-1, the V gene TRBV9; TRBD1 might be the D (5 bases). This material consisted of peripheral blood, taken before any cancer treatment. This CDR3 reads CASSVGVQGGDTEAFF. For the CDR3, the DNA is TGTGCCAGCAGCGTAGGGGTTCAGGGAGGGGACACTGAAGCTTTCTTT.